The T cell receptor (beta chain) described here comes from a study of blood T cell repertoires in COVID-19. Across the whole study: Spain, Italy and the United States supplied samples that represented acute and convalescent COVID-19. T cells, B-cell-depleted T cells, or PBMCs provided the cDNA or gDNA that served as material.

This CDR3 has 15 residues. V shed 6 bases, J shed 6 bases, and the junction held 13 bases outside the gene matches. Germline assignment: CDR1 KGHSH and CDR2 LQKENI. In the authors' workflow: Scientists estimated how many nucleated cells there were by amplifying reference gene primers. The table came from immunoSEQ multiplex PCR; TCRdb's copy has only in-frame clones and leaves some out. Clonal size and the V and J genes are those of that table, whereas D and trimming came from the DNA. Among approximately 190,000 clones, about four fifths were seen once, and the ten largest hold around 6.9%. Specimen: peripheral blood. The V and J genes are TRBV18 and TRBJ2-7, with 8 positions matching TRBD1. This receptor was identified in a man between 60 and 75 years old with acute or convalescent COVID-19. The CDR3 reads CASSQSTGEVGEQYF. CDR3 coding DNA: TGTGCCAGCTCCCAATCGACAGGGGAGGTTGGCGAGCAGTACTTC.